This TCR beta chain appears in the sequencing data of a study of cytomegalovirus exposure and HLA in healthy donors. Study findings and constraints: Roughly uniform sequencing depth across donors was assumed, possibly incorrectly. An ancestry cluster, one associated with Asian ancestry, reportedly showed fewer N-insertions than the approximately 700-donor mean in a later analysis. CMV serostatus was the only immune exposure information that was available.

Notes on this clone: Its antigen is as yet unknown.

The CDR3 is 14 amino acids. The J segment lost 0 bases and the V segment lost 3 bases, leaving 2 bases of the junction unmatched. Germline values: CDR1 ENHRY, CDR2 SYGVKD. The PCR used 60 Vbeta and 13 Jbeta primers. Here immunoSEQ multiplex PCR was the method, and the copy in TCRdb shows in-frame clones only, minus some. The repertoire includes some 150,000 clones, roughly 76% of them detected once, and about 13% sits in the top ten. The clonotype originates from a woman between 50 and 59 years old in good health and CMV-seronegative. This rearrangement joins TRBV10-3 to TRBJ2-7, with 7 bases matching TRBD2. Sequences were obtained from PBMCs. CDR3 bases: TGTGCCATCAGTGAAAGCGGGACCTCCTACGAGCAGTACTTC. Its translation: CAISESGTSYEQYF.